The T cell receptor beta chain described here comes from a study of blood T cell repertoires in COVID-19. Here immunoSEQ multiplex PCR was the method, and the copy in TCRdb shows in-frame clones only, minus some. The sample yields tens of thousands of clones, 80% to 85% seen once. This clone has a handful of counts. This CDR3 contains 15 residues. The germline CDR1 and CDR2 sequences are LNHDA and SQIVND (reference sequence). V gave up 1 base and J gave up 10 bases; unmatched junction bases: 9. What was sequenced was peripheral blood. The sequence was obtained from a woman aged 55 to 70 with acute or convalescent COVID-19. The chain has TRBV19 and TRBJ2-1; TRBD1 aligns across 8 bases. CDR3 sequence: CASSIARDRLREQFF. CDR3 DNA: TGTGCCAGTAGTATAGCTAGGGACAGGTTAAGGGAGCAGTTCTTC. Full variable domain (outside the CDR3, taken from reference TRBV19 and TRBJ2-1): DGGITQSPKYLFRKEGQNVTLSCEQNLNHDAMYWYRQDPGQGLRLIYYSQIVNDFQKGDIAEGYSVSREKKESFPLTVTSAQKNPTAFYLCASSIARDRLREQFFGPGTRLTVL.